These 16 T cell receptor beta chains were all obtained from the same sample, sequenced in a study of cytomegalovirus exposure and HLA in healthy donors. Researchers ran the PCR with 60 Vbeta and 13 Jbeta primers. The table came from immunoSEQ multiplex PCR; TCRdb's copy has only in-frame clones and leaves some out. This repertoire shows about 150,000 clones, 65% to 85% found once; its top ten account for approximately 1.2%. Sequenced: PBMCs. These receptors were taken from a man aged 50-59 years in good health and CMV-seropositive.

The genes are TRBV7-9 and TRBJ2-5; 9 bases align to TRBD2. CDR1 SEHNR and CDR2 FQNEAQ come from the germline V gene (reference sequence). The CDR3 loop spans 14 amino acids. The V and J ends lost 5 bases and 2 bases, in that order; junction bases with no gene match: 3. CDR3 residues: CASSTTSGQETQYF. DNA for the CDR3: TGTGCCAGCAGCACAACTAGCGGGCAAGAGACCCAGTACTTC.

This clone was detected once. The rearrangement joins TRBV28 to TRBJ1-4, with 7 bases aligning to TRBD1. Germline values: CDR1 MDHEN, CDR2 SYDVKM. CDR3 length: 15 amino acids. V trimming: 5 bases; J trimming: 4 bases; junction bases outside the gene matches: 7. CDR3: CASSLPGQLNEKLFF. CDR3 DNA sequence: TGTGCCAGCAGTCTCCCGGGACAGCTTAATGAAAAACTGTTTTTT.

Note on this clone: Other DNA sequences in this sample translate to the same CDR3. V gene TRBV5-6 combines with J gene TRBJ1-1, with D possibly being TRBD1 (6 bases). The CDR3 sequence is 14 residues long. Germline V gene sequence: CDR1 SGHDT, CDR2 YYEEEE. The V end was cut by 5 bases, the J end by 6 bases, with 17 bases between. The CDR3 DNA reads as TGTGCCAGCAGTAATTTGAGGGGGAGTGCTGAAGCTTTCTTT. It encodes CASSNLRGSAEAFF.

The chain combines TRBV2 with TRBJ2-7; possible D gene TRBD1, 7 bases. Germline V gene sequence: CDR1 SNHLY, CDR2 FYNNEI. The CDR3 has 13 amino acids. Trimming took off 6 bases at V and 3 bases at J, with 12 bases between the two ends. The CDR3 region has the DNA TGTGCCAGCAGGGTCCAGGGGGGCTACGAGCAGTACTTC. Amino acids: CASRVQGGYEQYF.

V usage is TRBV27 and J usage is TRBJ1-1; D is undetermined. Trimming stripped 5 bases from V and 5 bases from J, with 15 bases between. CDR1 MNHEY and CDR2 SMNVEV come from the germline V gene (reference sequence). The CDR3 has 14 residues. In DNA form, the CDR3 reads TGTGCCAGCAGTCCAGCGACGATTTGGACTGAAGCTTTCTTT. Amino acids: CASSPATIWTEAFF.

The chain recombines TRBV19 with TRBJ1-1; D remains ambiguous. V was trimmed by 6 bases and J by 0 bases, leaving 17 bases between them. In germline, CDR1 is LNHDA, CDR2 SQIVND (reference sequence). The CDR3 is 16 amino acids. The CDR3 DNA sequence: TGTGCCAGTAGCCACCTCAGAGCGAACTTGAACACTGAAGCTTTCTTT. Amino acids: CASSHLRANLNTEAFF.

The chain has TRBV19 and TRBJ2-3, with TRBD2 identical over 11 bases. CDR1 is LNHDA and CDR2 is SQIVND in the germline V gene (reference sequence). Trimming removed 9 bases from V and 2 bases from J; junction bases left unmatched: 13. This CDR3 comprises 17 residues. The CDR3 sequence: CARGVSGRAIHTDTQYF. The CDR3, as DNA: TGTGCCAGAGGTGTTAGCGGGAGGGCCATACACACAGATACGCAGTATTTT.

The rearrangement joins TRBV7-8 to TRBJ2-5, with 8 bases fitting TRBD2. CDR1 SGHVS and CDR2 FQNEAQ come from the germline V gene. There are 15 residues in the CDR3. Losses at the gene ends were 6 bases for V and 5 bases for J; bases not matched to a gene: 11. The CDR3 reads CASRDTGLGGETQYF. The CDR3 nucleotides are TGTGCCAGCAGGGATACGGGACTAGGGGGGGAGACCCAGTACTTC.

The genes are TRBV11-2 and TRBJ2-2, with TRBD2 matching 9 bases. Germline V gives CDR1 SGHAT, CDR2 FQNNGV. The CDR3 sequence is 16 residues long. V lost 5 bases, J lost 6 bases, and 10 bases stayed unmatched. The CDR3 nucleotides read TGTGCCAGCAGCGGTTGGGGCGGGAGGGCCCCCGGGGAGCTGTTTTTT. Its protein product is CASSGWGGRAPGELFF.

The genes are TRBV5-5 and TRBJ2-1; a possible D gene is TRBD1 (5 bases). V lost 0 bases, J lost 7 bases, and 17 bases lay in between. The CDR3 has 16 residues. Germline loops: CDR1 SGHKS, CDR2 YYEKEE (reference sequence). CDR3 in DNA: TGTGCCAGCAGCTTGGGAGCAGGGTTGAGTATGAATGAGCAGTTCTTC. Its translation: CASSLGAGLSMNEQFF.

V and J are TRBV5-1 and TRBJ1-2; D call uncertain. Germline CDR1 is SGHRS and CDR2 is YFSETQ. This CDR3 contains 10 residues. Trimming pared 2 bases from V and 7 bases from J, leaving 3 bases between. In DNA, the CDR3 is TGCGCCAGCAGCTTCGGTGGCTACACCTTC. Its protein product is CASSFGGYTF. Full variable domain (missing parts from reference TRBV5-1 and TRBJ1-2): KAGVTQTPRYLIKTRGQQVTLSCSPISGHRSVSWYQQTPGQGLQFLFEYFSETQRNKGNFPGRFSGRQFSNSRSEMNVSTLELGDSALYLCASSFGGYTFGSGTRLTVV.

The chain links TRBV29-1 to TRBJ2-3, with TRBD2 matching 11 bases. This CDR3 has 14 amino acids. Germline CDR1 SQVTM, CDR2 ANQGSEA. The V gene end was trimmed by 6 bases and the J gene end by 2 bases; junction bases not matched to a gene: 4. CDR3 sequence reads: CSVGTSGYTDTQYF. The DNA of the CDR3 is TGCAGCGTCGGGACTAGCGGATACACAGATACGCAGTATTTT.

The V gene is TRBV28, the J gene TRBJ2-5; D may be TRBD2 (6 bases). Trimming removed 8 bases from V and 5 bases from J, with 15 bases in between. There are 13 residues in the CDR3. Germline CDR1 MDHEN, CDR2 SYDVKM. The CDR3, as DNA: TGTGCCAGCCGGTCGGTGGCGGGGGAGACCCAGTACTTC. Its translation is CASRSVAGETQYF.

This chain connects TRBV10-3 to TRBJ2-5; D remains ambiguous. V dropped 4 bases and J dropped 0 bases, with 6 bases sitting between them. Germline V gene data show CDR1 as ENHRY and CDR2 as SYGVKD. The CDR3 has 13 amino acids. CDR3 coding DNA: TGTGCCATCAGTGCGCCTAACCAAGAGACCCAGTACTTC. It yields the protein CAISAPNQETQYF.

The chain combines TRBV6-5 with TRBJ1-1; the D gene is possibly TRBD1 (5 bases). Trimming stripped 6 bases from V and 3 bases from J, with 17 bases between. CDR3 length: 15 residues. Germline CDR1 MNHEY, CDR2 SVGAGI. In DNA form, the CDR3 reads TGTGCCAGCAGCCAAACAGGCCTGTTGTACACTGAAGCTTTCTTT. Encoded protein: CASSQTGLLYTEAFF.

CDR3 bases: TGTGCCAGCAGCCCAAGCGGGAGTTACGAGCAGTACTTC. Translation: CASSPSGSYEQYF. The J gene is TRBJ2-7, the V gene TRBV9; 8 bases align to TRBD2. The J segment lost 4 bases and the V segment lost 4 bases, leaving 4 bases of the junction unmatched. There are 13 residues in the CDR3. The germline gives CDR1 SGDLS, CDR2 YYNGEE.